This T cell receptor beta chain was documented in a study of early T cells in non-severe SARS-CoV-2 infection. Study as a whole: Investigators sequenced bulk RNA drawn from unsorted whole blood, and chains remained unpaired. Study observations and caveats: The study's VDJdb matching favored anti-spike CD8 responses and missed private and CD4 specificities.

This CDR3 is built from 12 residues. V dropped 2 bases and J dropped 5 bases, with 6 bases sitting between them. CDR1 is SGHKS and CDR2 is YYEKEE in the germline V gene (reference sequence). Comments on this clonotype: Its antigen is as yet unknown.

Separate cDNA molecules each had unique molecular identifiers attached to them. From the 5' RACE reads, TCRdb called clonotypes with MiXCR, one entry per CDR3 protein. The sample yields tens of thousands of distinct CDR3 sequences, less than 7% seen once. Sequenced: whole blood. The clonotype was recovered from an adult who was a healthcare worker with PCR-confirmed SARS-CoV-2 infection or an uninfected control (not recorded which). The chain recombines TRBV5-5 with TRBJ2-3; D is undetermined. The CDR3 is CASSLPLDTQYF. The CDR3 nucleotides read TGTGCCAGCAGCTTACCCTTAGATACGCAGTATTTT.